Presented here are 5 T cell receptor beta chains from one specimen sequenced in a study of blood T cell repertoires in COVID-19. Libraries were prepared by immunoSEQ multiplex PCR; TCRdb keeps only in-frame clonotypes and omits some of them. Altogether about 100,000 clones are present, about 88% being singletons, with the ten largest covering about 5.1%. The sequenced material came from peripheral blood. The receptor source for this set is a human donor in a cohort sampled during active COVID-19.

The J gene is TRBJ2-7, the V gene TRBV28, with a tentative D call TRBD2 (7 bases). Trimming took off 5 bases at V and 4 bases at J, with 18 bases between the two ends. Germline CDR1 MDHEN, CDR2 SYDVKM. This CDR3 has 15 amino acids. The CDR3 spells CASSTLMGGAYEQYF. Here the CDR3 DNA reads TGTGCCAGCAGTACCCTTATGGGGGGGGCGTACGAGCAGTACTTC. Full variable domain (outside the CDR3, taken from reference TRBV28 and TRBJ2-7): DVKVTQSSRYLVKRTGEKVFLECVQDMDHENMFWYRQDPGLGLRLIYFSYDVKMKEKGDIPEGYSVSREKKERFSLILESASTNQTSMYLCASSTLMGGAYEQYFGPGTRLTVT.

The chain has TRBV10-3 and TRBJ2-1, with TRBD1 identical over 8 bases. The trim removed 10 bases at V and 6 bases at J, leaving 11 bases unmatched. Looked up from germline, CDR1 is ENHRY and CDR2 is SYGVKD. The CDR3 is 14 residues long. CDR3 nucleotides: TGTGCCACCCAGCACGGACAGGGAATCAATGAGCAGTTCTTC. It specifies CATQHGQGINEQFF.

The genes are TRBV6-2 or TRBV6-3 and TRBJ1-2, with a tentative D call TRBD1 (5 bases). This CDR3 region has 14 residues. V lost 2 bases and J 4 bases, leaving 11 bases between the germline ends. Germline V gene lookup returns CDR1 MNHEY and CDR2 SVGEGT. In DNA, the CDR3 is TGTGCCAGCAGTTACGGGGCGCTCGGCTATGGCTACACCTTC. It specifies CASSYGALGYGYTF.

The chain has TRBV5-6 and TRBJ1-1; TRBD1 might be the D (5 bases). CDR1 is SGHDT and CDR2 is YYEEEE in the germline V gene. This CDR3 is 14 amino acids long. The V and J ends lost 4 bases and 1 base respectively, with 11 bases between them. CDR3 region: CASSKDSRNTEAFF. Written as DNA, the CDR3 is TGTGCCAGCAGCAAAGACAGCAGGAACACTGAAGCTTTCTTT.

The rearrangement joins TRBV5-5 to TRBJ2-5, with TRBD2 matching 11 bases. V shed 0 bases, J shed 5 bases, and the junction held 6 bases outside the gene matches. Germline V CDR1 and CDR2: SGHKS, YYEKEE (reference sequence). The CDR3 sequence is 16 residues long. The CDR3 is CASSLVGGLAAETQYF. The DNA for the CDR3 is TGTGCCAGCAGCTTGGTCGGGGGACTAGCGGCCGAGACCCAGTACTTC.